The rows below give T cell receptor beta chains drawn from one sample of a study of T cells in Graves' hyperthyroidism and ophthalmopathy. TCRdb redid the calling of the multiplex PCR reads with MiXCR, one entry per CDR3 protein. The sample shows around 500,000 distinct CDR3 sequences, around 15% of them seen only once. Sequenced: blood. These receptors all stem from a woman aged 40 to 55 with Graves' hyperthyroidism. Each CDR3 is given with its conserved first and last residue. The order of the fields is J gene, clone size, D gene, V gene, CDR3 DNA, CDR3 protein. A D gene is named only where the DNA matches it firmly. Expanded clones are given a class, and other clones once, few, many or no size at all.

J gene: TRBJ1-6; clone size: many; D gene: -; V gene: TRBV3-1; CDR3 DNA: TGTGCCAGCAGATACGAGAATTCACCCCTCCACTTT; CDR3 protein: CASRYENSPLHF
J gene: TRBJ1-3; clone size: -; D gene: -; V gene: TRBV6-6; CDR3 DNA: TGTGCCAGCAGTTACTCTGGACCTCGCTCTGGAAACACCATATATTTT; CDR3 protein: CASSYSGPRSGNTIYF
J gene: TRBJ1-4; clone size: -; D gene: -; V gene: TRBV6-1; CDR3 DNA: TGTGCCAGCAGTTCCAGGACTGGAGCTAATGAAAAACTGTTTTTT; CDR3 protein: CASSSRTGANEKLFF
J gene: TRBJ2-1; clone size: many; D gene: TRBD2; V gene: TRBV28; CDR3 DNA: TGTGCCAGCAGCACGTCGGGGGGACCCTACTACAATGAGCAGTTCTTC; CDR3 protein: CASSTSGGPYYNEQFF
J gene: TRBJ2-7; clone size: few; D gene: TRBD2; V gene: TRBV5-1; CDR3 DNA: TGCGCCAGCAGTTCTAGCGGGAGGAACTACGAGCAGTACTTC; CDR3 protein: CASSSSGRNYEQYF
J gene: TRBJ2-1; clone size: -; D gene: TRBD2; V gene: TRBV4-1; CDR3 DNA: TGCGCCAGCAGCCAAGTACTAGCGGGAGGAAACTACAATGAGCAGTTCTTC; CDR3 protein: CASSQVLAGGNYNEQFF
J gene: TRBJ2-1; clone size: few; D gene: TRBD2; V gene: TRBV9; CDR3 DNA: TGCGCCAGCAGCTTGGTACCTAACGGGAGGGAATACAATGAGCAGTTCTTC; CDR3 protein: CASSLVPNGREYNEQFF
J gene: TRBJ1-1; clone size: -; D gene: -; V gene: TRBV7-9; CDR3 DNA: TGTGCCAGCAGCTTAGGGGGCATATCGAACACTGAAGCTTTCTTT; CDR3 protein: CASSLGGISNTEAFF
J gene: TRBJ1-3; clone size: few; D gene: -; V gene: TRBV12-3/TRBV12-4; CDR3 DNA: TGTGCCAGCAGCCCGCAACACTCTGGAAACACCATATATTTT; CDR3 protein: CASSPQHSGNTIYF
J gene: TRBJ1-3; clone size: many; D gene: -; V gene: TRBV7-6; CDR3 DNA: TGTGCCAGCAGCTTAGATGGGACGTCCTACACCATATATTTT; CDR3 protein: CASSLDGTSYTIYF
J gene: TRBJ2-3; clone size: many; D gene: -; V gene: TRBV11-2; CDR3 DNA: TGTGCCAGCAGCTTAGGATCCGGGCGGGCAACTAGCACAGATACGCAGTATTTT; CDR3 protein: CASSLGSGRATSTDTQYF
J gene: TRBJ1-5; clone size: -; D gene: -; V gene: TRBV6-1; CDR3 DNA: TGTGCCAGCAGTGATTGGCCAGGAAGCAATCAGCCCCAGCATTTT; CDR3 protein: CASSDWPGSNQPQHF
J gene: TRBJ1-6; clone size: -; D gene: TRBD1; V gene: TRBV20-1; CDR3 DNA: TGCAGTGCTAGGCCGGGACAGAATTCACCCCTCCACTTT; CDR3 protein: CSARPGQNSPLHF
J gene: TRBJ2-1; clone size: few; D gene: TRBD1; V gene: TRBV28; CDR3 DNA: TGTGCCAGCACCTTTTTCCTGGGACAGGGACCGCGGGAGCAGTTCTTC; CDR3 protein: CASTFFLGQGPREQFF
J gene: TRBJ2-7; clone size: many; D gene: -; V gene: TRBV10-3; CDR3 DNA: TGTGCCATCAGTCCCCTCGGACAGAGCTACGAGCAGTACTTC; CDR3 protein: CAISPLGQSYEQYF
J gene: TRBJ2-6; clone size: -; D gene: -; V gene: TRBV7-9; CDR3 DNA: TGTGCCAGCAGCTACCGACGGCACTCTGGGGCCAACGTCCTGACTTTC; CDR3 protein: CASSYRRHSGANVLTF
J gene: TRBJ2-3; clone size: -; D gene: -; V gene: TRBV20-1; CDR3 DNA: TGCAGTGCTCCCGGGGTTGGCACCTTCACAGATACGCAGTATTTT; CDR3 protein: CSAPGVGTFTDTQYF
J gene: TRBJ1-2; clone size: -; D gene: TRBD1; V gene: TRBV5-1; CDR3 DNA: TGCGCCAGCAGCTCGGGACAGAAAGCTAACTATGGCTACACCTTC; CDR3 protein: CASSSGQKANYGYTF
J gene: TRBJ2-1; clone size: few; D gene: TRBD2; V gene: TRBV7-9; CDR3 DNA: TGTGCCAGCAGCTCTAGCGGAGCACCTTACAATGAGCAGTTCTTC; CDR3 protein: CASSSSGAPYNEQFF
J gene: TRBJ1-5; clone size: -; D gene: -; V gene: TRBV20-1; CDR3 DNA: TGCAGCGCGCTCCGGGACATAGAGAGGCCCCAGCATTTT; CDR3 protein: CSALRDIERPQHF
J gene: TRBJ2-7; clone size: many; D gene: TRBD1; V gene: TRBV7-9; CDR3 DNA: TGTGCCAGCAGCTCCGCACGGGACAGGGTGGGTGAGCAGTACTTC; CDR3 protein: CASSSARDRVGEQYF